Listed here are 20 T cell receptor beta chains from one sample, sequenced in a study of cytomegalovirus exposure and HLA in healthy donors. The primer mix had 60 Vbeta and 13 Jbeta primers. The assay was immunoSEQ multiplex PCR, and TCRdb's table has in-frame clones only and misses some. There are over 150,000 clones in the sample; around four fifths occur only once, and 1.2% lies in the top ten. The specimen sequenced was PBMCs. These receptors were obtained from a boy aged 2 to 10 in good health and CMV-seronegative.

This chain links TRBV5-4 with TRBJ2-1, with a tentative D call TRBD1 (6 bases). The CDR3 length is 15 residues. Trimming removed 2 bases at V and 7 bases at J, with 16 bases between. Per germline, CDR1 SGHNT and CDR2 YYREEE (reference sequence). The CDR3 nucleotides are TGTGCCAGCAGCTTACAGGGAAGTACCAAGAATGAGCAGTTCTTC. The encoded protein is CASSLQGSTKNEQFF.

The V call is TRBV7-9, the J call TRBJ2-1; a weak D match, TRBD2 (5 bases). This CDR3 comprises 15 residues. Germline V CDR1 and CDR2: SEHNR, FQNEAQ (reference sequence). Trimming took off 5 bases at V and 0 bases at J, with 11 bases between the two ends. The DNA for the CDR3 is TGTGCCAGCAGCCCTTGGAGGAGCTCCTACAATGAGCAGTTCTTC. This codes for CASSPWRSSYNEQFF.

About this clone itself: The germline gene is not matched at one end of the junction; a read error may be the cause. J is TRBJ1-4 and V is TRBV7-9, with 9 bases that match TRBD1. There are 17 residues in the CDR3. Germline V lookup: CDR1 SEHNR, CDR2 FQNEAQ (reference sequence). The CDR3 region has the DNA TGTTCCAGCAGCCTCTGGACAGGGGCCGCAACTAATGAAAAACTGTTTTTT. This sequence encodes CSSSLWTGAATNEKLFF.

V gene TRBV30 combines with J gene TRBJ1-2, with D tentatively TRBD1 (5 bases). Per the germline V gene, CDR1 is GTSNPN and CDR2 is SVGIG (reference sequence). CDR3 length: 14 amino acids. Deletions cut 0 bases from V and 5 bases from J, with 13 bases between. This chain's CDR3 is CAWSVFRGGYGYTF. The CDR3 DNA follows: TGTGCCTGGAGTGTTTTTAGGGGAGGTTATGGCTACACCTTC. Based on the CDR3 plus reference TRBV30 and TRBJ1-2, the full variable domain is SQTIHQWPATLVQPVGSPLSLECTVEGTSNPNLYWYRQAAGRGLQLLFYSVGIGQISSEVPQNLSASRPQDRQFILSSKKLLLSDSGFYLCAWSVFRGGYGYTFGSGTRLTVV.

This chain links TRBV15 with TRBJ1-5, with unresolved D. CDR1 is LNHNV, CDR2 YYDKDF, per germline (reference sequence). V was pared by 8 bases and J by 3 bases, with 20 bases between. The CDR3 sequence is 16 residues long. The CDR3 nucleotides are TGTGCCACCCGAAATAATGAGGGTGGGAACAATCAGCCCCAGCATTTT. Protein product: CATRNNEGGNNQPQHF. Full variable domain (rest looked up from reference TRBV15 and TRBJ1-5): DAMVIQNPRYQVTQFGKPVTLSCSQTLNHNVMYWYQQKSSQAPKLLFHYYDKDFNNEADTPDNFQSRRPNTSFCFLDIRSPGLGDTAMYLCATRNNEGGNNQPQHFGDGTRLSIL.

The V and J genes are TRBV2 and TRBJ2-2; TRBD1 is a possible D gene (6 bases). Trimming pared 2 bases from V and 7 bases from J, leaving 17 bases between. In germline, CDR1 is SNHLY, CDR2 FYNNEI. CDR3 length: 16 residues. The CDR3 spells CASSELSHRVGGELFF. The CDR3 bases are TGTGCCAGCAGTGAACTCAGCCACAGGGTGGGCGGGGAGCTGTTTTTT.

This clone appeared once. J is TRBJ1-1 and V is TRBV18; 10 bases agree with TRBD1. Per germline, CDR1 KGHSH and CDR2 LQKENI. The length of the CDR3 is 15 residues. V shed 3 bases, J shed 1 base, and the junction held 2 bases outside the gene matches. This CDR3 is CASSPGTGANTEAFF. The CDR3, as DNA: TGTGCCAGCTCACCGGGGACAGGGGCGAACACTGAAGCTTTCTTT.

The rearrangement joins TRBV5-8 to TRBJ2-5; 8 positions match TRBD2. With V trimmed by 3 bases and J by 5 bases, 9 bases remained unmatched. The CDR3 is 15 residues long. CDR1 is SGHTS and CDR2 is YDEGEE in the germline V gene. The CDR3: CASSWPGLGSETQYF. The CDR3, as DNA: TGTGCCAGCAGCTGGCCGGGACTAGGTTCCGAGACCCAGTACTTC. The variable domain in full, with the rest retrieved from reference TRBV5-8 and TRBJ2-5, is EAGVTQSPTHLIKTRGQQATLRCSPISGHTSVYWYQQALGLGLQFLLWYDEGEERNRGNFPPRFSGRQFPNYSSELNVNALELEDSALYLCASSWPGLGSETQYFGPGTRLLVL.

This clone was counted a few times. The CDR3 sequence: CASSRGRRGGTEAFF. For the CDR3, the DNA is TGCGCCAGCAGCCGGGGGCGTCGAGGGGGCACTGAAGCTTTCTTT. This sequence joins TRBV4-3 and TRBJ1-1, with D perhaps TRBD1 (6 bases). The V gene lost 4 bases and the J gene lost 4 bases, with 16 bases spanning the gap. This CDR3 has 15 residues. The germline V gene encodes CDR1 LGHNA and CDR2 YSLEER.

The gene calls are TRBV27 and TRBJ2-4, with TRBD1 identical over 8 bases. Germline V gene data show CDR1 as MNHEY and CDR2 as SMNVEV (reference sequence). The V gene end was trimmed by 2 bases and the J gene end by 7 bases; junction bases not matched to a gene: 7. The CDR3 runs to 15 residues. CDR3 protein: CASSLGGTGRNIQYF. CDR3 coding DNA: TGTGCCAGCAGTTTAGGCGGGACAGGCAGGAACATTCAGTACTTC.

This clone was seen more than once but under ten times. The chain links TRBV15 to TRBJ1-5; D possibly corresponds to TRBD1 (5 bases). CDR1 is LNHNV, CDR2 YYDKDF, per germline (reference sequence). Trimming removed 1 base at V and 2 bases at J, with 9 bases between. The CDR3 has 15 amino acids. Written as DNA, the CDR3 is TGTGCCACCAGCAGAGCCCCACAGGGCAATCAGCCCCAGCATTTT. It specifies CATSRAPQGNQPQHF.

This chain connects TRBV9 to TRBJ1-3, with 7 bases identical to TRBD1. This CDR3 has 15 residues. V lost 0 bases, J lost 2 bases, and 2 bases stayed unmatched. CDR1 and CDR2 from the germline V gene are SGDLS and YYNGEE. The DNA for the CDR3 is TGTGCCAGCAGCGTAGCCGACAGGGCTGGAAACACCATATATTTT. This translates into CASSVADRAGNTIYF.

This chain uses TRBV4-1 with TRBJ2-5; D is perhaps TRBD2 (7 bases). The germline V gene has CDR1 MGHRA and CDR2 YSYEKL. This CDR3 comprises 15 residues. Trimming shortened V by 1 base and J by 4 bases, and 13 bases separated the two germline ends. The CDR3, as DNA: TGCGCCAGCAGCCAAGTAGGCGGGGGCCCAGAGACCCAGTACTTC. The encoded protein is CASSQVGGGPETQYF.

DNA for the CDR3: TGTGCCAGCAGTTACTCGAGAACAGGGATCGAGACCCAGTACTTC. Its translation: CASSYSRTGIETQYF. The genes are TRBV6-5 and TRBJ2-5; possibly TRBD1 for D (6 bases). V was cut by 0 bases and J by 5 bases, with 13 bases left in between. Germline CDR1 reads MNHEY; CDR2 reads SVGAGI. The CDR3 covers 15 residues.

V usage is TRBV5-6 and J usage is TRBJ2-5; 8 bases are a match to TRBD2. This CDR3 region has 15 residues. The V gene's germline CDR1 is SGHDT and CDR2 YYEEEE. Trimming took 1 base from V and 5 from J; bases not matched to a gene: 7. CDR3 protein: CASSLSSGVKETQYF. CDR3 nucleotides: TGTGCCAGCAGCTTGAGTAGCGGGGTTAAGGAGACCCAGTACTTC.

V is TRBV20-1 and J is TRBJ2-3; D gene uncertain. V gave up 4 bases and J gave up 4 bases, with 6 bases separating them. Germline CDR1 is DFQATT and CDR2 is SNEGSKA (reference sequence). The CDR3 spans 11 residues. CDR3 protein: CSAIQSDTQYF. Here the CDR3 DNA reads TGCAGTGCTATCCAGTCAGATACGCAGTATTTT.

This chain joins TRBV5-1 and TRBJ1-1; no clear D. Germline loops: CDR1 SGHRS, CDR2 YFSETQ. The CDR3 is made up of 15 amino acids. The V and J ends lost 2 bases and 2 bases respectively, with 13 bases between them. Written as DNA, the CDR3 is TGCGCCAGCAGCTTCACTCGAACAGACAACACTGAAGCTTTCTTT. Protein sequence: CASSFTRTDNTEAFF.

The chain carries TRBV2 and TRBJ1-1; D call uncertain. This CDR3 comprises 12 residues. Germline CDR1 is SNHLY and CDR2 is FYNNEI. V was cut by 7 bases and J by 7 bases, with 13 bases left in between. The chain's CDR3 is CASIGEGNEAFF. In DNA form, the CDR3 reads TGTGCCAGCATCGGGGAGGGTAATGAAGCTTTCTTT.

The rearrangement links TRBV19 to TRBJ2-5; D remains unclear. The CDR3 consists of 11 residues. V lost 6 bases and J lost 2, with 4 bases in between. Germline V gene lookup returns CDR1 LNHDA and CDR2 SQIVND (reference sequence). CDR3 nucleotides: TGTGCCAGTAGCCTTCAAGAGACCCAGTACTTC. Protein: CASSLQETQYF.

The chain joins TRBV4-2 to TRBJ2-1; D is possibly TRBD1 (5 bases). The V gene's germline CDR1 is LGHNA and CDR2 YNFKEQ. This CDR3 is 15 amino acids long. The V gene lost 0 bases and the J gene lost 2 bases, with 8 bases spanning the gap. The DNA for the CDR3 is TGTGCCAGCAGCCAAGATGAAGGGGCCTACAATGAGCAGTTCTTC. Translated: CASSQDEGAYNEQFF.